Listed here are 17 T cell receptor beta chains from one sample, sequenced in a study of T cell changes during pregnancy in multiple sclerosis. Assay: immunoSEQ multiplex PCR; the TCRdb copy retains only in-frame clones and omits some. The table shows roughly 47,000 clones, with approximately 90% occurring only once. The sample in question was CD8+ T cells from peripheral blood mononuclear cells, obtained in the second trimester of pregnancy. The receptors were sampled from a female donor with multiple sclerosis, enrolled in a pregnancy study.

This clone came up once. The rearrangement uses TRBV6-5 and TRBJ1-4; 7 bases fit TRBD1. With V trimmed by 0 bases and J by 8 bases, 9 bases remained unmatched. This CDR3 spans 16 amino acids. The germline V gene has CDR1 MNHEY and CDR2 SVGAGI. CDR3 bases: TGTGCCAGCAGTTACTCATTAGACAGGGAAGGGGAAAAACTGTTTTTT. Translation gives CASSYSLDREGEKLFF.

The count of this clone is one. The gene calls are TRBV27 and TRBJ1-2; D is uncertain. Germline values: CDR1 MNHEY, CDR2 SMNVEV (reference sequence). V was trimmed by 5 bases and J by 7 bases, leaving 23 bases between them. There are 16 residues in the CDR3. CDR3 sequence: CASSPAWEELRIGYTF. DNA for the CDR3: TGTGCCAGCAGTCCCGCCTGGGAGGAGTTAAGGATTGGCTACACCTTC.

The chain combines TRBV19 with TRBJ2-7; 7 positions agree with TRBD1. Losses at the gene ends were 1 base for V and 5 bases for J; bases not matched to a gene: 17. Per the germline V gene, CDR1 is LNHDA and CDR2 is SQIVND (reference sequence). The CDR3 contains 18 residues. CDR3 nucleotides: TGTGCCAGTAGTATAGGTATAACGACAGGGTGGTCTCCGGACGAGCAGTACTTC. Its protein is CASSIGITTGWSPDEQYF.

The gene calls are TRBV6-1 and TRBJ2-1; 8 nucleotides line up with TRBD1. The J segment lost 10 bases and the V segment lost 0 bases, leaving 11 bases of the junction unmatched. Germline V CDR1 and CDR2: MNHNS, SASEGT. The CDR3 extends over 16 amino acids. The CDR3 is CASSEASGTGNQEQFF. The CDR3 bases are TGTGCCAGCAGTGAAGCCTCCGGGACAGGAAATCAAGAGCAGTTCTTC.

This clone was detected a few times. The chain is built from TRBV6-4 and TRBJ2-1; perhaps TRBD2 as D (7 bases). Germline CDR1 reads MRHNA; CDR2 reads SNTAGT. Trimming removed 4 bases from V and 1 base from J, with 14 bases in between. The CDR3 loop spans 16 amino acids. The CDR3 loop reads CASSGGGGGSYNEQFF. The CDR3 DNA is TGTGCCAGCAGTGGGGGGGGCGGGGGATCCTACAATGAGCAGTTCTTC.

This sequence joins TRBV5-6 and TRBJ2-3; D not certain. Germline-derived CDR1 and CDR2 are SGHDT and YYEEEE. The V end was cut by 0 bases, the J end by 2 bases, with 10 bases between. The CDR3 runs to 15 residues. The DNA of the CDR3 is TGTGCCAGCAGCTTGGGCGCCTACTACACAGATACGCAGTATTTT. Translating it yields CASSLGAYYTDTQYF. The entire variable domain, with the rest obtained from reference TRBV5-6 and TRBJ2-3, is as follows: DAGVTQSPTHLIKTRGQQVTLRCSPKSGHDTVSWYQQALGQGPQFIFQYYEEEERQRGNFPDRFSGHQFPNYSSELNVNALLLGDSALYLCASSLGAYYTDTQYFGPGTRLTVL.

The chain combines TRBV15 with TRBJ2-3, with a tentative D call TRBD1 (5 bases). The CDR3 has 18 amino acids. Germline CDR1 reads LNHNV; CDR2 reads YYDKDF (reference sequence). V lost 3 bases, J lost 2 bases, and 21 bases lay in between. The DNA for the CDR3 is TGTGCCACCAGCAGCCTAAATTTTACAGGAGTCTTCACAGATACGCAGTATTTT. Encoded protein: CATSSLNFTGVFTDTQYF.

The chain links TRBV13 to TRBJ1-1; 8 nucleotides agree with TRBD1. This CDR3 has 19 residues. Germline loops: CDR1 PRHDT, CDR2 FYEKMQ (reference sequence). The trim removed 5 bases at V and 0 bases at J, leaving 17 bases unmatched. DNA for the CDR3: TGTGCCAGCAGCCACAGCTTCCGAGACAGGGGCTCGGTGAACACTGAAGCTTTCTTT. Protein sequence: CASSHSFRDRGSVNTEAFF.

This clone has only one observation. J is TRBJ1-2 and V is TRBV7-9, with TRBD1 matching 8 bases. Germline V gene lookup returns CDR1 SEHNR and CDR2 FQNEAQ (reference sequence). With V trimmed by 5 bases and J by 6 bases, 11 bases remained unmatched. The CDR3 is 15 amino acids. The CDR3 is CASSPGQGRLHGYTF. The CDR3 DNA is TGTGCCAGCAGCCCCGGACAGGGAAGATTGCATGGCTACACCTTC.

The chain links TRBV27 to TRBJ2-7, with D possibly matching TRBD1 (6 bases). In germline, CDR1 is MNHEY, CDR2 SMNVEV (reference sequence). V lost 2 bases to trimming and J lost 6 bases, with 8 bases between them. The CDR3 has 12 residues. DNA for the CDR3: TGTGCCAGCAGTTTAAGAGGGGGCGAGCAGTACTTC. This gives the protein CASSLRGGEQYF.

V usage is TRBV29-1 and J usage is TRBJ1-2, with 8 bases matching TRBD1. CDR3 length: 13 residues. Germline CDR1 and CDR2: SQVTM and ANQGSEA. The junction had 5 bases not matched to a gene; V was cut back by 0 bases and J by 8 bases. The CDR3 bases are TGCAGCGTTGAAGATCCAGGACAGGGAGGCTACACCTTC. As protein: CSVEDPGQGGYTF. Variable domain in full (rest from reference TRBV29-1 and TRBJ1-2): SAVISQKPSRDICQRGTSLTIQCQVDSQVTMMFWYRQQPGQSLTLIATANQGSEATYESGFVIDKFPISRPNLTFSTLTVSNMSPEDSSIYLCSVEDPGQGGYTFGSGTRLTVV.

The chain joins TRBV7-2 to TRBJ2-1; D might be TRBD2 (7 bases). The V end lost 0 bases, the J end lost 6 bases, and 9 bases lay between the germline ends. Germline V lookup: CDR1 SGHTA, CDR2 FQGNSA. The length of the CDR3 is 14 residues. This CDR3 reads CASSLAGGANEQFF. CDR3 bases: TGTGCCAGCAGCTTAGCGGGGGGGGCCAATGAGCAGTTCTTC.

The rearrangement uses TRBV2 and TRBJ1-1; TRBD1 might be the D (5 bases). There are 13 residues in the CDR3. V was trimmed by 7 bases and J by 1 base, leaving 10 bases between them. Germline CDR1 is SNHLY and CDR2 is FYNNEI. In nucleotides, the CDR3 is TGTGCCAGCACAAGGGGCCGGAACACTGAAGCTTTCTTT. Its protein product is CASTRGRNTEAFF.

The chain combines TRBV29-1 with TRBJ2-1, with unresolved D. The CDR3 has 10 amino acids. Trimming pared 4 bases from V and 6 bases from J, leaving 4 bases between. The germline V gene has CDR1 SQVTM and CDR2 ANQGSEA. The DNA of the CDR3 is TGCAGCGTTGTGAGCAATGAGCAGTTCTTC. Its protein is CSVVSNEQFF.

This clone was counted a single time. V and J are TRBV7-6 and TRBJ2-1; D is possibly TRBD2 (6 bases). The length of the CDR3 is 10 residues. Germline CDR1 SGHVS, CDR2 FNYEAQ. With 8 bases removed from V and 7 bases from J, the gap between germline ends came to 6 bases. CDR3 in DNA: TGTGCCAGCGGAGGGAATGAGCAGTTCTTC. Translation: CASGGNEQFF.

The rearrangement uses TRBV27 and TRBJ2-7; D perhaps matches TRBD1 (6 bases). The CDR3 runs to 15 residues. V was cut by 4 bases and J by 5 bases, with 18 bases left in between. Germline loops: CDR1 MNHEY, CDR2 SMNVEV (reference sequence). The CDR3 nucleotides are TGTGCCAGCAGTTCCCTTCTCAGGGGTGCCCACGAGCAGTACTTC. This translates into CASSSLLRGAHEQYF.

The J gene is TRBJ1-5, the V gene TRBV5-8; D is ambiguous. The CDR3 runs 16 residues. The germline CDR1 and CDR2 sequences are SGHTS and YDEGEE. Between the trimmed V and J ends, which lost 0 bases and 5 bases, there was a span of 15 bases. CDR3 coding DNA: TGTGCCAGCAGCTTGGGAATATGGGAGGACTATCAGCCCCAGCATTTT. It encodes CASSLGIWEDYQPQHF.